The T cell receptor (beta chain) under discussion was sequenced for a study of blood T cell repertoires in COVID-19. Study in general: Samples taken during acute and convalescent COVID-19 were collected in the United States, Italy and Spain. PBMCs, B-cell-depleted T cells, or T cells were the source of the cDNA or gDNA that made up the material.

Using immunoSEQ multiplex PCR, the repertoire was profiled, and TCRdb retains in-frame clones only, with some absent. The sample has about 40,000 clones, around three quarters seen once. The sequence derives from a man aged 80 or over with active or convalescent COVID-19. Sample: peripheral blood.

Here the CDR3 DNA reads TGCGCCAGCAGCCCTGGACAGTTAGCTAACTATGGCTACACCTTC. Translated: CASSPGQLANYGYTF. This rearrangement joins TRBV4-3 to TRBJ1-2; D perhaps matches TRBD1 (6 bases). CDR3 length: 15 amino acids. The germline gives CDR1 LGHNA, CDR2 YSLEER. V dropped 4 bases and J dropped 0 bases, with 12 bases sitting between them.